The 23 T cell receptor beta chains reported below all come from one sample, sequenced in a study of radiotherapy plus CTLA-4 blockade in lung cancer. The data were produced by immunoSEQ multiplex PCR, yet TCRdb's version contains in-frame clones alone and is incomplete. This table has fewer than 65,000 clones, approximately 84% appearing once. The material was peripheral blood, obtained from a patient treated with radiotherapy plus ipilimumab. These receptors all come from a human donor with non-small cell lung cancer whose response to radiotherapy plus ipilimumab could not be evaluated.

The chain links TRBV7-2 to TRBJ2-7; D is perhaps TRBD1 (6 bases). The ends were cut back, 5 bases at V and 4 bases at J, with 12 bases in the middle. The germline CDR1 and CDR2 sequences are SGHTA and FQGNSA. This CDR3 has 13 residues. The CDR3 is CASSARQVYEQYF. In DNA form, the CDR3 reads TGTGCCAGCAGCGCGAGACAGGTATACGAGCAGTACTTC.

This clone was detected only a few times. The chain links TRBV5-4 to TRBJ2-3, with D tentatively TRBD2 (5 bases). Germline-derived CDR1 and CDR2 are SGHNT and YYREEE (reference sequence). The V gene lost 0 bases and the J gene lost 0 bases, with 11 bases spanning the gap. The CDR3 covers 16 residues. The CDR3 DNA reads as TGTGCCAGCAGCTTGGATCGAGCGGCTAGCACAGATACGCAGTATTTT. This codes for CASSLDRAASTDTQYF. Filled out from reference TRBV5-4 and TRBJ2-3, the complete variable domain reads ETGVTQSPTHLIKTRGQQVTLRCSSQSGHNTVSWYQQALGQGPQFIFQYYREEENGRGNFPPRFSGLQFPNYSSELNVNALELDDSALYLCASSLDRAASTDTQYFGPGTRLTVL.

The CDR3 DNA reads TGTGCCAGCAGTTACTCGGGTAGCGGGAGCTACGAGCAGTACTTC. Its protein product is CASSYSGSGSYEQYF. The rearrangement joins TRBV6-5 to TRBJ2-7, with 9 bases lining up with TRBD2. Trimming removed 0 bases from V and 3 bases from J; junction bases left unmatched: 3. The germline CDR1 and CDR2 sequences are MNHEY and SVGAGI. This CDR3 contains 15 residues.

This chain connects TRBV5-5 to TRBJ2-1, with D maybe TRBD2 (5 bases). This CDR3 contains 15 residues. The germline gives CDR1 SGHKS, CDR2 YYEKEE (reference sequence). Trimming pared 6 bases from V and 1 base from J, leaving 14 bases between. The CDR3 nucleotides read TGTGCCAGCAACCAATTCGGGGATTCCTACAATGAGCAGTTCTTC. Translation gives CASNQFGDSYNEQFF.

The rearrangement links TRBV5-6 to TRBJ2-2; tentative D call: TRBD1 (5 bases). The ends were cut back, 0 bases at V and 1 base at J, with 13 bases in the middle. Germline V lookup: CDR1 SGHDT, CDR2 YYEEEE. There are 17 residues in the CDR3. The CDR3: CASSLGQLVVNTGELFF. CDR3 nucleotide sequence: TGTGCCAGCAGCTTGGGACAGCTAGTTGTGAACACCGGGGAGCTGTTTTTT.

This chain connects TRBV4-1 to TRBJ1-1; no clear D gene. V was clipped by 0 bases and J by 3 bases, with 5 bases between them. The CDR3 spans 13 residues. Per the germline V gene, CDR1 is MGHRA and CDR2 is YSYEKL. This CDR3 is CASSQDMYTEAFF. In nucleotides, the CDR3 is TGCGCCAGCAGCCAAGATATGTACACTGAAGCTTTCTTT.

To note about this clone: Other DNA variants within this sample encode the same CDR3. The rearrangement links TRBV6-5 to TRBJ2-5, with TRBD2 identical over 11 bases. Germline CDR1 MNHEY, CDR2 SVGAGI. V lost 8 bases and J lost 5; bases outside the gene matches: 7. CDR3 length: 14 amino acids. The CDR3 loop reads CASQLAGDWETQYF. CDR3 coding DNA: TGTGCCAGCCAACTAGCGGGAGACTGGGAGACCCAGTACTTC.

The rearrangement links TRBV27 to TRBJ1-2; D is possibly TRBD1 (5 bases). Germline CDR1 MNHEY, CDR2 SMNVEV (reference sequence). Trimming shortened V by 4 bases and J by 7 bases, and 10 bases separated the two germline ends. The CDR3 totals 12 residues. The CDR3 coding sequence is TGTGCCAGCAGTTCCCAGGGCAGTGGCTACACCTTC. Its translation: CASSSQGSGYTF.

The rearrangement uses TRBV7-2 and TRBJ2-3, with 8 bases aligning to TRBD2. Unmatched junction bases numbered 6, after V lost 5 bases and J lost 2 bases. The CDR3 is 15 amino acids. The germline gives CDR1 SGHTA, CDR2 FQGNSA. The CDR3, as DNA: TGTGCCAGCAGCCGGGGGGGCCAAGCCACAGATACGCAGTATTTT. Translating gives CASSRGGQATDTQYF.

The V gene is TRBV6-6, the J gene TRBJ2-2, with 13 bases identical to TRBD2. Looked up from germline, CDR1 is MNHNY and CDR2 is SVGAGI (reference sequence). J was trimmed by 3 bases and V by 6 bases; bases with no gene match: 4. The CDR3 totals 16 residues. The CDR3 spells CASRVGLAGDTGELFF. CDR3 nucleotide sequence: TGTGCCAGCAGAGTTGGACTAGCGGGAGACACCGGGGAGCTGTTTTTT.

The chain couples TRBV7-2 to TRBJ2-7; 7 bases align to TRBD2. Germline CDR1 and CDR2: SGHTA and FQGNSA. Trimming cost V 5 bases and J 7 bases; bases outside gene matches: 17. The CDR3 spans 16 residues. CDR3 sequence reads: CASSKRLAAGFREQYF. DNA of the CDR3: TGTGCCAGCAGCAAGAGACTAGCAGCGGGGTTCCGGGAGCAGTACTTC.

The V and J genes are TRBV7-2 and TRBJ1-4, with a weak D call TRBD1 (5 bases). The CDR3 extends over 16 amino acids. Between the trimmed V and J ends, which lost 5 bases and 7 bases, there was a span of 20 bases. Looked up from germline, CDR1 is SGHTA and CDR2 is FQGNSA. CDR3 DNA sequence: TGTGCCAGCAGCCGCGTCGGTGACAGTTTCCGTGAAAAACTGTTTTTT. Amino acid sequence: CASSRVGDSFREKLFF.

This sequence joins TRBV5-1 and TRBJ1-4, with 8 bases aligning to TRBD1. The CDR3 runs to 18 residues. V was clipped by 4 bases and J by 4 bases; unmatched bases: 15. CDR1 SGHRS and CDR2 YFSETQ come from the germline V gene. The CDR3: CASSLMPPGQVFNEKLFF. CDR3 sequence (DNA): TGCGCCAGCAGCCTGATGCCGCCGGGACAGGTCTTTAATGAAAAACTGTTTTTT.

The chain joins TRBV30 to TRBJ2-5, with TRBD2 identical over 14 bases. The J segment lost 1 base and the V segment lost 3 bases, leaving 1 base of the junction unmatched. This CDR3 has 15 amino acids. The germline V gene has CDR1 GTSNPN and CDR2 SVGIG (reference sequence). Here the CDR3 reads CAWSGTSGSQETQYF. The CDR3 DNA reads TGTGCCTGGAGCGGGACTAGCGGGAGCCAAGAGACCCAGTACTTC.

The gene calls are TRBV5-6 and TRBJ2-1; 8 positions match TRBD2. Germline V gives CDR1 SGHDT, CDR2 YYEEEE. The V segment lost 0 bases and the J segment 15 bases; nucleotides outside the gene matches: 5. CDR3 length: 12 amino acids. This CDR3 reads CASSLAGTRWFF. In nucleotides, the CDR3 is TGTGCCAGCAGCTTGGCCGGGACTAGATGGTTCTTC. The variable domain in full, completed from reference TRBV5-6 and TRBJ2-1, reads DAGVTQSPTHLIKTRGQQVTLRCSPKSGHDTVSWYQQALGQGPQFIFQYYEEEERQRGNFPDRFSGHQFPNYSSELNVNALLLGDSALYLCASSLAGTRWFFGPGTRLTVL.

The chain couples TRBV7-8 to TRBJ1-3; D is possibly TRBD1 (5 bases). V was clipped by 10 bases and J by 4 bases, with 17 bases between them. CDR1 and CDR2 from the germline V gene are SGHVS and FQNEAQ. This CDR3 has 14 residues. CDR3 sequence: CATARRGPGNTIYF. CDR3 nucleotide sequence: TGTGCCACAGCCCGGAGGGGTCCGGGAAACACCATATATTTT.

This clone showed up just once. The chain couples TRBV7-2 to TRBJ2-1, with D tentatively TRBD1 (6 bases). This CDR3 region has 14 residues. The V end was cut by 1 base, the J end by 8 bases, with 12 bases between. The V gene's germline CDR1 is SGHTA and CDR2 FQGNSA. For the CDR3, the DNA is TGTGCCAGCAGCTTAGAAGGGGGAAAGTATGAGCAGTTCTTC. Protein: CASSLEGGKYEQFF.

The genes are TRBV15 and TRBJ2-7; possibly TRBD2 for D (6 bases). CDR3 size: 14 residues. The germline V gene encodes CDR1 LNHNV and CDR2 YYDKDF (reference sequence). V dropped 3 bases and J dropped 6 bases, with 15 bases sitting between them. CDR3 DNA sequence: TGTGCCACCAGCAGGGCCTGGGGGGTATCCGAGCAGTACTTC. Amino acid sequence: CATSRAWGVSEQYF.

This clone was counted a single time. The chain recombines TRBV18 with TRBJ1-3; D is possibly TRBD1 (6 bases). The CDR3 runs to 19 residues. CDR1 and CDR2 (germline): KGHSH, LQKENI. Trimming took off 1 base at V and 0 bases at J, with 19 bases between the two ends. Here the CDR3 DNA reads TGTGCCAGCTCACCACGAAGGGGGATCAGGATAAGCTCTGGAAACACCATATATTTT. This codes for CASSPRRGIRISSGNTIYF.

The chain links TRBV30 to TRBJ1-5; 12 bases are a match to TRBD1. This CDR3 spans 16 amino acids. Germline-derived CDR1 and CDR2 are GTSNPN and SVGIG (reference sequence). J lost 5 bases, V lost 2 bases, and 7 bases had no gene match. CDR3 residues: CAWSLGWDRGHQPQHF. CDR3 coding DNA: TGTGCCTGGAGTTTGGGGTGGGACAGGGGGCATCAGCCCCAGCATTTT.

This rearrangement joins TRBV28 to TRBJ1-5, with a possible D match to TRBD1 (6 bases). V gave up 6 bases and J gave up 7 bases, with 16 bases separating them. Germline V gene data show CDR1 as MDHEN and CDR2 as SYDVKM. This CDR3 spans 14 amino acids. CDR3 nucleotide sequence: TGTGCCAGCAGCGCCCACAGGGATCGACAGCCCCAGCATTTT. It yields the protein CASSAHRDRQPQHF.

This clone came up a few times. The rearrangement joins TRBV6-5 to TRBJ2-3, with 9 bases matching TRBD2. The CDR3 has 15 amino acids. With V trimmed by 6 bases and J by 5 bases, 9 bases remained unmatched. Germline CDR1 is MNHEY and CDR2 is SVGAGI. The CDR3 DNA reads TGTGCCAGCAGAAACCCAGCGGGAGGTTTAGATACGCAGTATTTT. This translates into CASRNPAGGLDTQYF.

The gene calls are TRBV29-1 and TRBJ1-2, with D possibly TRBD1 on 6 matching bases. This CDR3 contains 13 residues. Trimming left V 6 bases short and J 1 base short, with 12 bases between. CDR1 is SQVTM and CDR2 is ANQGSEA in the germline V gene. CDR3 sequence (DNA): TGCAGCGTGGCCGGGACACATAACTATGGCTACACCTTC. Translating gives CSVAGTHNYGYTF.